The clone carrying this T cell receptor (beta chain) appeared many times. V was pared by 2 bases and J by 0 bases, with 8 bases of the junction left unmatched. The CDR3 is 18 residues long. In germline, CDR1 is MDHEN, CDR2 SYDVKM. The sample originates from a study of response to subunit inactivated influenza vaccine. A single record per CDR3 protein comes from TCRdb applying MiXCR to the RT-PCR reads. The repertoire holds about 570,000 distinct CDR3 sequences, with approximately 11% as singletons. This sample was shared with a second study, whose subject was T cells expressing NK-cell markers. That paper states: Libraries used 5'RACE template switching adding universal primer site and UMIs. Each TCR beta repertoire originated in sorted T cells that were CD3+CD56+NKG2C+, CD3+CD56+NKG2C- or CD3+CD56-NKG2C+. Of eight sequenced donors, seven were HCMV-seropositive and one HCMV-seronegative. Dominant NKG2C+ clonotypes accounted for about 1.0-8% of CD8+ T cells in about 6 donors.

The sequencing used PBMCs from blood, collected on the day of vaccination. This sequence originates from a man aged 50 to 59 who received an inactivated influenza vaccine. The gene calls are TRBV28 and TRBJ2-1; 9 bases fit TRBD2. For the CDR3, the DNA is TGTGCCAGCAGTTTACGCGGGGGGGTATCAAGCTCCTACAATGAGCAGTTCTTC. Translation: CASSLRGGVSSSYNEQFF.